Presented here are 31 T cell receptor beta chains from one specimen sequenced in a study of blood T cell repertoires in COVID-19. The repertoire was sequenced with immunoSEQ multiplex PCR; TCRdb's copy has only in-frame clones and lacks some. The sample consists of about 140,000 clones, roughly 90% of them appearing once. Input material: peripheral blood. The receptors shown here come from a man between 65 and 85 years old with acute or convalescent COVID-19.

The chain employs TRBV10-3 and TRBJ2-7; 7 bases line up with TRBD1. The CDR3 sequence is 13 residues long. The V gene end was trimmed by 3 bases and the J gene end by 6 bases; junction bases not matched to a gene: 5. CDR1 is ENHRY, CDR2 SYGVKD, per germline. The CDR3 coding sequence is TGTGCCATCAGTGATTCACAGGGGACCGAGCAGTACTTC. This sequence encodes CAISDSQGTEQYF.

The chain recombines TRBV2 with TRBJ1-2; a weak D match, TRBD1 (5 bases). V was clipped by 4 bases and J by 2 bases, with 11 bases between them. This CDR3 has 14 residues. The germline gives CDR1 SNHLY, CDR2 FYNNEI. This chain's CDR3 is CASSAGGWNYGYTF. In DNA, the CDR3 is TGTGCCAGCAGTGCGGGGGGTTGGAACTATGGCTACACCTTC.

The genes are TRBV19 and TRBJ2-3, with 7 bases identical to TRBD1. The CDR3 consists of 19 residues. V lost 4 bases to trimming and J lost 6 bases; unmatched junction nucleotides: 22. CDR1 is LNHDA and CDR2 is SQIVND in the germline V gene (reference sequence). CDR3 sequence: CASSKFGRGKYGAVDTQYF. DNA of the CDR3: TGTGCCAGTAGTAAATTCGGCAGGGGGAAGTATGGTGCTGTGGATACGCAGTATTTT. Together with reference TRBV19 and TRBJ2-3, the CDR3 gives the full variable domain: DGGITQSPKYLFRKEGQNVTLSCEQNLNHDAMYWYRQDPGQGLRLIYYSQIVNDFQKGDIAEGYSVSREKKESFPLTVTSAQKNPTAFYLCASSKFGRGKYGAVDTQYFGPGTRLTVL.

DNA of the CDR3: TGTGCCATCAGTGAGTCGCTGGGGGAGGGGGGAAACATTCAGTACTTC. It codes for CAISESLGEGGNIQYF. This sequence joins TRBV10-3 and TRBJ2-4, with D tentatively TRBD2 (7 bases). V shed 0 bases and J shed 6 bases, with 15 bases lying between them. Germline CDR1 and CDR2: ENHRY and SYGVKD. This CDR3 has 16 amino acids.

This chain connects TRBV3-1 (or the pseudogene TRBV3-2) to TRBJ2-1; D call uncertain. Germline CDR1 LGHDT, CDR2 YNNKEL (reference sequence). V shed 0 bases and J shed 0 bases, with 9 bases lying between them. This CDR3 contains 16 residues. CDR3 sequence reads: CASSQDGAISYNEQFF. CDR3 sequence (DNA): TGTGCCAGCAGCCAAGATGGAGCGATCTCCTACAATGAGCAGTTCTTC.

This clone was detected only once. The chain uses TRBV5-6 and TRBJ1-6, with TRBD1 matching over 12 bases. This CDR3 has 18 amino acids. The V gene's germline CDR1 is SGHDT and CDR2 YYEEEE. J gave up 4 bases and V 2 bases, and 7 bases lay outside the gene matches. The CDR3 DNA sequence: TGTGCCAGCAGCTTCGAACCGGGACAGGGGGCGTATAATTCACCCCTCCACTTT. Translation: CASSFEPGQGAYNSPLHF.

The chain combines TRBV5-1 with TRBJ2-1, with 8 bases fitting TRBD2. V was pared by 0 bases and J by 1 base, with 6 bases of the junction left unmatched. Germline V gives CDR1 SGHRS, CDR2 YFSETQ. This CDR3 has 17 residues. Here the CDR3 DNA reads TGCGCCAGCAGCTTGGCCCTTAGCGGGGCTTCCTACAATGAGCAGTTCTTC. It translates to CASSLALSGASYNEQFF.

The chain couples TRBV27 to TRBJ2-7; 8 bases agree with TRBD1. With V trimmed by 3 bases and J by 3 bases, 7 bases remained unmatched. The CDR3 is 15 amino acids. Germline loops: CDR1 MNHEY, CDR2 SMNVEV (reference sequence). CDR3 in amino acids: CASSFGQGGFYEQYF. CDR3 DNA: TGTGCCAGCAGTTTCGGACAGGGTGGGTTCTACGAGCAGTACTTC.

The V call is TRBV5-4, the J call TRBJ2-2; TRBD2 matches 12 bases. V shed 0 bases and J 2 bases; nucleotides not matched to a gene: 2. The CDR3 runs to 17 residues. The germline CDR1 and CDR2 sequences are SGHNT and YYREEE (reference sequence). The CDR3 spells CASSLGGLAGNTGELFF. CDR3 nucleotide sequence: TGTGCCAGCAGCTTGGGGGGACTAGCGGGCAACACCGGGGAGCTGTTTTTT.

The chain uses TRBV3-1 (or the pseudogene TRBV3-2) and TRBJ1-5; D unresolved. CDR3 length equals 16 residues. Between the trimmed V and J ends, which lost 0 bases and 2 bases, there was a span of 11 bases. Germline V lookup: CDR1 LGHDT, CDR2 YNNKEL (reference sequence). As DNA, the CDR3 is TGTGCCAGCAGCCAAGATGGTTCCTCAGGCAATCAGCCCCAGCATTTT. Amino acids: CASSQDGSSGNQPQHF.

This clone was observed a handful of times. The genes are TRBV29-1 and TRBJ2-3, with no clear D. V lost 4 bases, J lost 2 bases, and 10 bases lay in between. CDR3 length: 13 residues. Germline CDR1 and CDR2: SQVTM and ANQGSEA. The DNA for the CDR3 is TGCAGCGTTGTCCCTGCAGACACAGATACGCAGTATTTT. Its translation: CSVVPADTDTQYF.

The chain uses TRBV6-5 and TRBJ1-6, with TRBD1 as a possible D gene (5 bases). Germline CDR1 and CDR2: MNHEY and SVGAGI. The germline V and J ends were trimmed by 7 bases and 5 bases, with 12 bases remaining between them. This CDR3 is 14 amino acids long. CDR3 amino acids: CASIGAVNNSPLHF. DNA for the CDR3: TGTGCCAGCATAGGGGCAGTTAATAATTCACCCCTCCACTTT.

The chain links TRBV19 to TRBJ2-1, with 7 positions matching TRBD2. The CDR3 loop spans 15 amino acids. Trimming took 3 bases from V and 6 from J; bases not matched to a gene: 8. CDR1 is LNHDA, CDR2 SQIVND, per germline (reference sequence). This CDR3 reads CASSMSGGSTNEQFF. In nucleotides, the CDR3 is TGTGCCAGTAGTATGTCTGGCGGGAGCACCAATGAGCAGTTCTTC.

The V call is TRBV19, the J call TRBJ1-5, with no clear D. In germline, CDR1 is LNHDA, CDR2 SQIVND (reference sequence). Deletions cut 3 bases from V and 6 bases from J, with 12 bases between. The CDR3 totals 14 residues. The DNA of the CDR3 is TGTGCCAGTAGTATTATGGGAGGCAGTCAGCCCCAGCATTTT. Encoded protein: CASSIMGGSQPQHF.

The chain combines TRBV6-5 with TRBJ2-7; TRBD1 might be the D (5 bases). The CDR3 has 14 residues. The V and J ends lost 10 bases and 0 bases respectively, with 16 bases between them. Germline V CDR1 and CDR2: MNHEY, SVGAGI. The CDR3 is CAIQDDSFSYEQYF. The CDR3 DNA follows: TGTGCCATTCAGGACGACAGCTTCTCCTACGAGCAGTACTTC.

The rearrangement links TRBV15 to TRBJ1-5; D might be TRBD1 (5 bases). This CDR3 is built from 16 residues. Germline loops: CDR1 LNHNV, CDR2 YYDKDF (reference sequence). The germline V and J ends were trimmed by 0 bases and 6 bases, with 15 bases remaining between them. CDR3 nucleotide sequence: TGTGCCACCAGCAGAGATCAAGGGGTCGGTGGTCAGCCCCAGCATTTT. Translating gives CATSRDQGVGGQPQHF.

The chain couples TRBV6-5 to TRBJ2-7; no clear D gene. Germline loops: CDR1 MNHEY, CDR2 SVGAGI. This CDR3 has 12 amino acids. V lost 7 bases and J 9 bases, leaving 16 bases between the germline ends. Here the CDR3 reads CASTPLRIGQYF. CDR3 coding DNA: TGTGCCAGCACTCCCCTGAGGATTGGGCAGTACTTC.

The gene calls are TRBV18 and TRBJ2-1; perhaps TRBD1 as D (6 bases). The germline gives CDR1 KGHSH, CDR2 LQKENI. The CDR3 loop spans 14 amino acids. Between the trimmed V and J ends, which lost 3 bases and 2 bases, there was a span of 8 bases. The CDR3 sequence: CASSPRGTYNEQFF. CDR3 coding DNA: TGTGCCAGCTCACCCAGGGGAACCTACAATGAGCAGTTCTTC.

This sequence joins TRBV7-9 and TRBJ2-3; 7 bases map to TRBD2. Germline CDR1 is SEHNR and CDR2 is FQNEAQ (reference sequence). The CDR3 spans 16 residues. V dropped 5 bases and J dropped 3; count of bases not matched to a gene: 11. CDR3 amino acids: CASSMLRTGLTDTQYF. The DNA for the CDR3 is TGTGCCAGCAGCATGCTGCGTACGGGACTAACAGATACGCAGTATTTT.

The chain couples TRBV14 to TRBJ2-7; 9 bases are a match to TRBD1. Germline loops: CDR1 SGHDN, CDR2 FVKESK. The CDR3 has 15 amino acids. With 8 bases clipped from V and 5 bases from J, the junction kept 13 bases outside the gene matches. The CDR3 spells CASRISGTGTNEQYF. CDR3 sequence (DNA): TGTGCCAGCCGAATTTCCGGGACAGGGACGAACGAGCAGTACTTC.

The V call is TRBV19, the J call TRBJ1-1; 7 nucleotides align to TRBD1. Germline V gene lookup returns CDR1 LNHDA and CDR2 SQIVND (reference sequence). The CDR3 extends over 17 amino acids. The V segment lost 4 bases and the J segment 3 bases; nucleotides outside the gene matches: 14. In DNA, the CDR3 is TGTGCCAGTAGTAAGAGGACAGGTACAAGGGTGGACACTGAAGCTTTCTTT. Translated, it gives CASSKRTGTRVDTEAFF. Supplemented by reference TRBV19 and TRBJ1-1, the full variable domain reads DGGITQSPKYLFRKEGQNVTLSCEQNLNHDAMYWYRQDPGQGLRLIYYSQIVNDFQKGDIAEGYSVSREKKESFPLTVTSAQKNPTAFYLCASSKRTGTRVDTEAFFGQGTRLTVV.

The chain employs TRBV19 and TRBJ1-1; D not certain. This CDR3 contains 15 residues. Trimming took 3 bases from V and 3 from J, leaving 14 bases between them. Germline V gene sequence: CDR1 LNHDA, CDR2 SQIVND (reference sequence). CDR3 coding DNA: TGTGCCAGTAGTATTGGGTTAGACACGTACACTGAAGCTTTCTTT. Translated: CASSIGLDTYTEAFF.

CDR3 DNA sequence: TGTGCCAGCGTCTACTCGACAGGGGGTGCAACTAATGAAAAACTGTTTTTT. It encodes CASVYSTGGATNEKLFF. This chain links TRBV2 with TRBJ1-4, with 9 bases lining up with TRBD1. V lost 8 bases, J lost 0 bases, and 10 bases stayed unmatched. The CDR3 totals 17 residues. CDR1 SNHLY and CDR2 FYNNEI come from the germline V gene.

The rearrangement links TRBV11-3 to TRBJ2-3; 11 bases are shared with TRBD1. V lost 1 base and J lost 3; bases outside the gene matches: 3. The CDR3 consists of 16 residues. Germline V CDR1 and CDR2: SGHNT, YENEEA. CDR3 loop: CASSLGTGGYTDTQYF. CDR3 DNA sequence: TGTGCCAGCAGCTTAGGGACAGGGGGCTATACAGATACGCAGTATTTT.

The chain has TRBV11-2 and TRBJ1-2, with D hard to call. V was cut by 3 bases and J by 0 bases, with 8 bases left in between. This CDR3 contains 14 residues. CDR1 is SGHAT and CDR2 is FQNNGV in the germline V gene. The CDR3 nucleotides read TGTGCCAGCAGCTTTGGAGAAGCTAACTATGGCTACACCTTC. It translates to CASSFGEANYGYTF.

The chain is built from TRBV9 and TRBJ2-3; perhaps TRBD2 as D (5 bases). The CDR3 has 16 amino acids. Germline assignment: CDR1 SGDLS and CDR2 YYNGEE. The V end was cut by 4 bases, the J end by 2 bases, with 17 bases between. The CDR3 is CASSSPPGGATDTQYF. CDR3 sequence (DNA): TGTGCCAGCAGCTCCCCTCCCGGAGGTGCCACAGATACGCAGTATTTT.

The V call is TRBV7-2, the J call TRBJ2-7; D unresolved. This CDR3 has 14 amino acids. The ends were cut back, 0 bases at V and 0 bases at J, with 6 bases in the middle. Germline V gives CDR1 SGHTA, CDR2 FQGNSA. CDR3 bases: TGTGCCAGCAGCTTAGCACGGGTCTCCTACGAGCAGTACTTC. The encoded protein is CASSLARVSYEQYF.

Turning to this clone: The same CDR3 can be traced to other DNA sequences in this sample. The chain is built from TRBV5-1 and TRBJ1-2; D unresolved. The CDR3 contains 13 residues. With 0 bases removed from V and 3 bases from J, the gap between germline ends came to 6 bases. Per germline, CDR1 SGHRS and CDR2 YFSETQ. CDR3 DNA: TGCGCCAGCAGCTTGGCTGGAGACTATGGCTACACCTTC. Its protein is CASSLAGDYGYTF.

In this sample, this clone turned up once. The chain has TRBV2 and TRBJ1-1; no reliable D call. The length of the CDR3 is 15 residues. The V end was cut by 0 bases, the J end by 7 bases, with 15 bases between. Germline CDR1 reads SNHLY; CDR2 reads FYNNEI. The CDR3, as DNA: TGTGCCAGCAGTGAAGCTTCGGCGGGGAACGGTGAAGCTTTCTTT. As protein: CASSEASAGNGEAFF.

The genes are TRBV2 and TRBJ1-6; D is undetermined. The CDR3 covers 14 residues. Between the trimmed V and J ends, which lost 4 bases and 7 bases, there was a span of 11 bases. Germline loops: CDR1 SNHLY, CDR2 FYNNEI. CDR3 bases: TGTGCCAGCAGTGGGGTAGGCGGCAATTCACCCCTCCACTTT. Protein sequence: CASSGVGGNSPLHF.

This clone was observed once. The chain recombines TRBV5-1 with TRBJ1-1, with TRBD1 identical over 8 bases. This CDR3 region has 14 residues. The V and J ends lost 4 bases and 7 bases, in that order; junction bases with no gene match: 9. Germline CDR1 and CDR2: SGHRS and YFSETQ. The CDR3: CASSPPTGVGEAFF. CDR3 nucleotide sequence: TGCGCCAGCAGCCCACCGACAGGGGTCGGTGAAGCTTTCTTT.